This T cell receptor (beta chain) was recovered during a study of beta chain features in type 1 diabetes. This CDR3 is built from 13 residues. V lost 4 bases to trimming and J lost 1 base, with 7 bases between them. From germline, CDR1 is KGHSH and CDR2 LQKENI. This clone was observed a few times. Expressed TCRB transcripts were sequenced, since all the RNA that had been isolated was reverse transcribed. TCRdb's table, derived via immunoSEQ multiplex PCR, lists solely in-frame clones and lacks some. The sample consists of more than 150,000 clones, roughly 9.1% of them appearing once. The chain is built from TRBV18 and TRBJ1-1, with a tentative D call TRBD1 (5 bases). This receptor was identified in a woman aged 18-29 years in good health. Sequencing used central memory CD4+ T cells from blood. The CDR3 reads CASSRDWNTEAFF. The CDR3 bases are TGTGCCAGCTCACGGGACTGGAACACTGAAGCTTTCTTT.